The sample holds many counts of the clone carrying this TCR beta chain. Its cognate antigen is unknown. The CDR3 is 12 amino acids. Germline V gives CDR1 SQVTM, CDR2 ANQGSEA. Trimming removed 4 bases from V and 1 base from J; junction bases left unmatched: 0. What the library attached to individual cDNA molecules were unique molecular identifiers. TCRdb ran MiXCR on the RACE reads and lists one entry per CDR3 protein. In the table there are 65,000 to 90,000 distinct CDR3 sequences, 14% of which are singletons. The time point was: pre-sensitization, week 0. Treatment noted: therapeutic diphenylcyclopropenone sensitization with weekly scalp DPC. Unfractionated whole blood yielded the extracted total RNA. This entry comes from a study of human T cells and chemical hapten exposure. Study-level information: Readings were taken at 6 days from patch tests that had applied 0.01% DPC to the upper back.

Findings and limits, study-wide: It was expanded TCRs that formed significantly more large CDR3 similarity clusters than controls did.

Sequenced material: whole blood, taken in connection with sensitization to the hapten diphenylcyclopropenone (DPC). This rearrangement joins TRBV29-1 to TRBJ1-1; 7 bases map to TRBD1. The receptor comes from a woman between 50 and 59 years old with alopecia areata. Some clones in this sample may be carry-over from other donors' samples. The CDR3 DNA is TGCAGCGTTGGGACAGGGAACACTGAAGCTTTCTTT. Translating it yields CSVGTGNTEAFF.